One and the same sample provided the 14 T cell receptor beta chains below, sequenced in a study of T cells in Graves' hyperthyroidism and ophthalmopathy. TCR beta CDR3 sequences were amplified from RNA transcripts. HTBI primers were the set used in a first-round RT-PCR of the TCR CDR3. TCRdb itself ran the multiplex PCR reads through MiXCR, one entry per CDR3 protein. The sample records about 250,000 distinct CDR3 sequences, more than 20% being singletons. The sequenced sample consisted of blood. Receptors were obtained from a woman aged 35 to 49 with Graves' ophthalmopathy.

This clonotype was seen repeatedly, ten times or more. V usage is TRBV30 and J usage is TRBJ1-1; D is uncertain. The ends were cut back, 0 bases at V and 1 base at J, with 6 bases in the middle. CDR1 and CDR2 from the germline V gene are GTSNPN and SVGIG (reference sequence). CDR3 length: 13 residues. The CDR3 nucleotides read TGTGCCTGGAGTGTAAGCAGGAACACTGAAGCTTTCTTT. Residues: CAWSVSRNTEAFF.

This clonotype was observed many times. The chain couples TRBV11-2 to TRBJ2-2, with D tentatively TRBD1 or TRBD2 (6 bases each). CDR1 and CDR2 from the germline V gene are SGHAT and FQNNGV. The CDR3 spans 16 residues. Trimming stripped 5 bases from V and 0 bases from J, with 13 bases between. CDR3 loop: CASSLRRGSNTGELFF. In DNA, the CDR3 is TGTGCCAGCAGCCTGAGGAGGGGGTCGAACACCGGGGAGCTGTTTTTT.

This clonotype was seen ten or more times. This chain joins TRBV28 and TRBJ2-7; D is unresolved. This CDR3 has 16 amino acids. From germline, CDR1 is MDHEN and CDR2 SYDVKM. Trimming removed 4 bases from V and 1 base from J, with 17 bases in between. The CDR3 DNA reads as TGTGCCAGCAGTTCCTTAACCTTGGATTTGTCCTACGAGCAGTACTTC. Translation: CASSSLTLDLSYEQYF.

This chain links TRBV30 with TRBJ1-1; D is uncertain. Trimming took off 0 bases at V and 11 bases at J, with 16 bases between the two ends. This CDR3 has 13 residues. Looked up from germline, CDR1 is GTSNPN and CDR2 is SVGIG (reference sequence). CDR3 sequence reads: CAWSVYSALSAFF. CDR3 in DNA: TGTGCCTGGAGTGTATACAGCGCTTTATCGGCTTTCTTT.

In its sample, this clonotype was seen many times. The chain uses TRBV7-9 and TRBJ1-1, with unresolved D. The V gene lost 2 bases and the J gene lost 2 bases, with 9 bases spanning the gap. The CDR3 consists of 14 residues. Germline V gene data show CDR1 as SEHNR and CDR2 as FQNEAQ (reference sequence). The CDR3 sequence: CASSLRGSNTEAFF. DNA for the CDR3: TGTGCCAGCAGCTTACGCGGCAGCAACACTGAAGCTTTCTTT.

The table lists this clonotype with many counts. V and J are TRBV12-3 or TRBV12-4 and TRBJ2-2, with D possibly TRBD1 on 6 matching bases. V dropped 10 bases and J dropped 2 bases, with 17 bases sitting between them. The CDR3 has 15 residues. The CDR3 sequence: CAMKGTGPNTGELFF. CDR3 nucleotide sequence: TGTGCCATGAAGGGAACAGGGCCTAACACCGGGGAGCTGTTTTTT.

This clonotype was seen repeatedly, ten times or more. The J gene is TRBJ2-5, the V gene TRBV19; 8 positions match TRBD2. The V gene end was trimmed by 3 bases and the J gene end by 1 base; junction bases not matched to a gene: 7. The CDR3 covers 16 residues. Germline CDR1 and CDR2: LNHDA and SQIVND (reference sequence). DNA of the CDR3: TGTGCCAGTAGTATGGGTCGGGGGGGACCCCAAGAGACCCAGTACTTC. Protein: CASSMGRGGPQETQYF. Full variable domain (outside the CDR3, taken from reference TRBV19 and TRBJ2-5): DGGITQSPKYLFRKEGQNVTLSCEQNLNHDAMYWYRQDPGQGLRLIYYSQIVNDFQKGDIAEGYSVSREKKESFPLTVTSAQKNPTAFYLCASSMGRGGPQETQYFGPGTRLLVL.

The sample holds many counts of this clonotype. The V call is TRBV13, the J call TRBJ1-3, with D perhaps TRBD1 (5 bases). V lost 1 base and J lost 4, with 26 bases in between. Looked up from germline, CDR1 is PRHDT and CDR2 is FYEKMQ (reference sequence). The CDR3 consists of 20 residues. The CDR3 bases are TGTGCCAGCAGCTTAGCACCACTTTTTGGGACGGCAAAGGACGGAAACACCATATATTTT. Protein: CASSLAPLFGTAKDGNTIYF.

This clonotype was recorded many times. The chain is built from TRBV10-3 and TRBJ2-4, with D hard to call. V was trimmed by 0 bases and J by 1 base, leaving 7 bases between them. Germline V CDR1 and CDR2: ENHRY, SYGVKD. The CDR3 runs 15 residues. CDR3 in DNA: TGTGCCATCAGTGAGTCGAAGGGCGCCAAAAACATTCAGTACTTC. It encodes CAISESKGAKNIQYF.

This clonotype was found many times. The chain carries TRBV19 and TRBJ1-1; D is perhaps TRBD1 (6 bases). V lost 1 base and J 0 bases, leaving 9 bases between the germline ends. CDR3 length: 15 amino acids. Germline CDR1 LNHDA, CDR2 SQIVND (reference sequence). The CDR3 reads CASSIGGLMNTEAFF. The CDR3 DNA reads TGTGCCAGTAGTATAGGGGGGCTGATGAACACTGAAGCTTTCTTT.

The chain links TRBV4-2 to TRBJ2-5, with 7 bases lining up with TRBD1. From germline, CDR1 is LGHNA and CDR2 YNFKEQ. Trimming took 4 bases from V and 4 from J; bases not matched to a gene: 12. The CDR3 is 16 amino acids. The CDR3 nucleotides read TGTGCCAGCAGCCGTCCCGAAGGGGGCCAGGGAGAGACCCAGTACTTC. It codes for CASSRPEGGQGETQYF.

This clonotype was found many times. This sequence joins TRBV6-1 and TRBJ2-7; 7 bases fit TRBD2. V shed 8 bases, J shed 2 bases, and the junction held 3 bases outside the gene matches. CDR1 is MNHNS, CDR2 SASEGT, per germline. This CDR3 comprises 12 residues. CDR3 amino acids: CASGRVAYEQYF. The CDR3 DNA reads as TGTGCCAGCGGGAGGGTTGCCTACGAGCAGTACTTC.

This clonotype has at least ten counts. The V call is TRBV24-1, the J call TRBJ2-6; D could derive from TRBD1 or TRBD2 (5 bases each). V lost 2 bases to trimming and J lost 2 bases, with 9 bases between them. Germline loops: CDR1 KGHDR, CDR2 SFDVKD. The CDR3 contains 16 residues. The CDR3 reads CATSDSGAPGANVLTF. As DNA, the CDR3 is TGTGCCACCAGTGATTCCGGGGCGCCTGGGGCCAACGTCCTGACTTTC.

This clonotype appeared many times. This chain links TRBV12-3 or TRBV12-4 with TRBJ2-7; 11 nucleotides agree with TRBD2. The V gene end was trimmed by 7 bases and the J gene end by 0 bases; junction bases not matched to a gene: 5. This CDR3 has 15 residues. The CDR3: CASTLGTSGSYEQYF. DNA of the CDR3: TGTGCCAGCACCCTGGGGACTAGCGGCTCCTACGAGCAGTACTTC.